The following is a TCR beta chain sequence with its context. Its antigen is not known. The data originate from a study of T cells in tuberculosis. Study information: IGRA-negative adolescents, IGRA-positive adolescents with latent tuberculosis and adults with active tuberculosis formed this South African cohort.

Libraries were prepared by immunoSEQ multiplex PCR; TCRdb keeps only in-frame clonotypes and omits some of them. Among over 40,000 clones listed, about 96% were seen once. Study observations and caveats: A GMM-specific repertoire classifier reached about 89% accuracy, AUROC 0.85 to 0.95. The TCR-beta difference was not significant; alpha differences partly reflected length. GMM-specific TCRs were nearer to active tuberculosis alpha repertoires, suggesting expansion.

The CDR3 has 14 amino acids. V gave up 6 bases and J gave up 12 bases; unmatched junction bases: 12. Germline values: CDR1 MNHEY, CDR2 SVGAGI. The sample was PBMCs. V gene TRBV6-5 combines with J gene TRBJ2-1; 9 bases align to TRBD2. The TCR comes from a donor aged 10 to 29 with latent tuberculosis or without tuberculosis infection. CDR3 loop: CASRTGTSFDVQFF. In nucleotides, the CDR3 is TGTGCCAGCAGGACCGGGACTAGCTTCGATGTGCAGTTCTTC.